The clone carrying this T cell receptor (beta chain) was detected only a few times. V lost 8 bases and J lost 3; bases outside the gene matches: 4. The germline V gene has CDR1 MNHEY and CDR2 SMNVEV (reference sequence). The CDR3 contains 13 residues. TCRdb keeps only in-frame clones here, not all; method: immunoSEQ multiplex PCR. The profile shows fewer than 150,000 clones, roughly four fifths of them singletons. The sample comes from a study of blood T cell repertoires in COVID-19. As for the study in general: Spain, Italy and the United States supplied samples that represented acute and convalescent COVID-19.

Sequencing was carried out using PBMCs or T cells enriched from blood (not recorded which). This receptor was taken from a man aged 30 to 39 who had recovered from COVID-19. The J gene is TRBJ2-1, the V gene TRBV27; 7 bases fit TRBD2. The CDR3 protein is CASGERDYNEQFF. As DNA, the CDR3 is TGTGCCAGCGGCGAGCGGGACTACAATGAGCAGTTCTTC.